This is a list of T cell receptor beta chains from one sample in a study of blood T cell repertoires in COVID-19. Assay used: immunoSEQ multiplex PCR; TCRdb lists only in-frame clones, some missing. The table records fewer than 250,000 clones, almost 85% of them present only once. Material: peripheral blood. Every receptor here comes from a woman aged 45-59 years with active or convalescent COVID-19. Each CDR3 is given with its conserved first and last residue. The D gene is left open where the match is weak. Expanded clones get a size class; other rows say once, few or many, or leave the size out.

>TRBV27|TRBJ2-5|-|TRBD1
TGTGCCAGCGGAATTGCGGGACAGGGATCAGAGACCCAGTACTTC
CASGIAGQGSETQYF
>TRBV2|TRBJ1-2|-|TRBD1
TGTGCCAGCAGTCGTGACAGGGATGGCTACACCTTC
CASSRDRDGYTF
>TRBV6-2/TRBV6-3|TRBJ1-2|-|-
TGTGCCAGCAGTTACTCGGGCAAAAGGAATGGCTACACCTTC
CASSYSGKRNGYTF
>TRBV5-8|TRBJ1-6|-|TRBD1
TGTGCCAGCAGCGGAGGGACAGGGGCGGATTCACCCCTCCACTTT
CASSGGTGADSPLHF
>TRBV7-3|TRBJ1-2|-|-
TGTGCCAGCAGCTTAGGTCCAGGGAACTATGGCTACACCTTC
CASSLGPGNYGYTF
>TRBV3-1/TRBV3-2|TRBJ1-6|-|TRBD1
TGTGCCAGCAGCCCTAGACAGGGAGGCTCACCCCTCCACTTT
CASSPRQGGSPLHF
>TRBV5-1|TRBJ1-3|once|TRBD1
TGCGCCAGCAGCGGCAGGGACAGGGGTTATTCCGGAAACACCATATATTTT
CASSGRDRGYSGNTIYF
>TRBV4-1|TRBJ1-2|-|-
TGCGCCAGCAGCCAAGAAGGAGCAGCCCACTATGGCTACACCTTC
CASSQEGAAHYGYTF
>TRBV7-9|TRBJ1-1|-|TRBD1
TGTGCCAGCAGCAAGGCGCGGGCAGGGGGCACTGAAGCTTTCTTT
CASSKARAGGTEAFF
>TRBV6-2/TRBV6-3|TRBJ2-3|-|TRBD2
TGTGCCAGCAGGCCTAGCGGGAGGAAAAGCACAGATACGCAGTATTTT
CASRPSGRKSTDTQYF
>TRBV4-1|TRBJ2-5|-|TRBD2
TGCGCCAGCAGCCAGCTAAGTAGGACGGGGGGGCAAGAGACCCAGTACTTC
CASSQLSRTGGQETQYF
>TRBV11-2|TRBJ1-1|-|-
TGTGCCAGCAGCCCCGGAGCGGGGGGCGTTAACACTGAAGCTTTCTTT
CASSPGAGGVNTEAFF
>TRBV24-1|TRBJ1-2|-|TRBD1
TGTGCCACCAGTGATGGGACAGGGGTTTCCTATGGCTACACCTTC
CATSDGTGVSYGYTF
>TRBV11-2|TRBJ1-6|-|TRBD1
TGTGCCAGCAGCTTTGTTTCAGGGACAGGGGATTCACCCCTCCACTTT
CASSFVSGTGDSPLHF
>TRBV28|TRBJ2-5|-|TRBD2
TGTGCCAGCACTACGGGAGGGCCGGACCAAGAGACCCAGTACTTC
CASTTGGPDQETQYF
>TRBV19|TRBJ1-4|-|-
TGTGCCAGTAGTATGTCCCGCCAGGCTGAAAAACTGTTTTTT
CASSMSRQAEKLFF
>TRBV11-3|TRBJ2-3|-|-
TGTGCCAGCAGCTTAGGTTCCTTCACAGATACGCAGTATTTT
CASSLGSFTDTQYF
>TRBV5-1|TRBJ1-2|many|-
TGCGCCAGCAGCTTGGGGACAGATCCGTCTGGCTACACCTTC
CASSLGTDPSGYTF
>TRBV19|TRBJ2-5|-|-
TGTGCCAGTAGTATAGAGGGGCAGGGAGGCGTCGAGACCCAGTACTTC
CASSIEGQGGVETQYF
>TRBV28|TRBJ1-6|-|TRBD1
TGTGCCAGCAGTTCACTCCCGCGGGACAGGTATAATTCACCCCTCCACTTT
CASSSLPRDRYNSPLHF
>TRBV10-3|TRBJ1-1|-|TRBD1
TGTGCCATCAGCCTAGGGACAGGGCGGACTGAAGCTTTCTTT
CAISLGTGRTEAFF
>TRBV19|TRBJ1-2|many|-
TGTGCCAGTACGGTCGGGGGAACTAACTATGGCTACACCTTC
CASTVGGTNYGYTF